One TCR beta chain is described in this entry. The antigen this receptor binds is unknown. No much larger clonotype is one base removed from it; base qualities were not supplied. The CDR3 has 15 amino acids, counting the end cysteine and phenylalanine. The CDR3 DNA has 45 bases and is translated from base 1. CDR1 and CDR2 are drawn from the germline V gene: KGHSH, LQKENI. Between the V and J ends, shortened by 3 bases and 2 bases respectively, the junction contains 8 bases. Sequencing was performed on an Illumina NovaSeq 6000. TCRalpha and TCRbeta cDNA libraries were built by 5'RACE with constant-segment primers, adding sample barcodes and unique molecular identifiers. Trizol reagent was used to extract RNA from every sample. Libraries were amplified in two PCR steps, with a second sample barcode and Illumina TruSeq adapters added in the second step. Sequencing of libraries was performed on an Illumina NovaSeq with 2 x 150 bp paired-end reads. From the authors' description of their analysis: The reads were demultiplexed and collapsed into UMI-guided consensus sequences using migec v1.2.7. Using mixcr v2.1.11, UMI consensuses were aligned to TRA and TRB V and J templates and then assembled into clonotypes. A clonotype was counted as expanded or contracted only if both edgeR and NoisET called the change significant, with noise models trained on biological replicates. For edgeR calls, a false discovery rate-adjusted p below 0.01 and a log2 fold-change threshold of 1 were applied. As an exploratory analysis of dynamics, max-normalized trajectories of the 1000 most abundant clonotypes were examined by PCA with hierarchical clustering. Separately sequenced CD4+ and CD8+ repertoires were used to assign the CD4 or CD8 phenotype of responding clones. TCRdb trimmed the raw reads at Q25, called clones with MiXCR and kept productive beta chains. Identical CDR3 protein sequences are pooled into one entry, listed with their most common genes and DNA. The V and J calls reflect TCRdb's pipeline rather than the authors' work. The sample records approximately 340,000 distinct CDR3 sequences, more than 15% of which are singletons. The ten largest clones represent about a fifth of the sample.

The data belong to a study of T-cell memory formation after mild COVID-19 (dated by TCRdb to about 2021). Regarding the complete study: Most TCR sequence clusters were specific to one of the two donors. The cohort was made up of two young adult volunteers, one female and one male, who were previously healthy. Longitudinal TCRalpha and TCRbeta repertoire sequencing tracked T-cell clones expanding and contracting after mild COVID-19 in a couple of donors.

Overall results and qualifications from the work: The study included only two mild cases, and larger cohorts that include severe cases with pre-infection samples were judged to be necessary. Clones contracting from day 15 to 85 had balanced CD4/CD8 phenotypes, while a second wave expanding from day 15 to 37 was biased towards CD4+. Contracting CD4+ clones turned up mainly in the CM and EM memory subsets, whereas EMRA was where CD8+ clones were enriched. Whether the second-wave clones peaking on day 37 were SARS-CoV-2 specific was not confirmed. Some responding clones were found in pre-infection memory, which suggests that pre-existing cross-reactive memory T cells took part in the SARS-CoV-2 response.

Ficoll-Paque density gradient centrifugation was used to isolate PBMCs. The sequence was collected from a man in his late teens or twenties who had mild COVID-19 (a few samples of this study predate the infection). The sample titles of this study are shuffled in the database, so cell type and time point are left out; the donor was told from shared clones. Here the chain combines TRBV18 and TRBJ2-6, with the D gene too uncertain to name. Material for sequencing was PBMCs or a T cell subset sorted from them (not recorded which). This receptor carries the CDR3 CASSPDITGANVLTF. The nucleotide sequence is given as TGTGCCAGCTCACCTGACATAACTGGGGCCAACGTCCTGACTTTC.